This T cell receptor beta chain came from a study of a mutant IDH1 vaccine in newly diagnosed glioma. As for the study in general: The study started vaccination 4-6 weeks after radiotherapy alone, or with temozolomide cycles. A roughly 60% male, 37.5% female split and a mean age of about 44 years characterized treated patients. Before enrollment, the patients had been treated with radiotherapy alone, temozolomide alone, or both together. Most of them had received both.

Time point reported: week 23, last vaccination. Vaccination comprised doses that each held 300 ug of mutant IDH1 20-mer peptide, plus topical imiquimod. In the case of this clone: The antigen is unknown.

CDR1 and CDR2 (germline): MGHRA, YSYEKL. This CDR3 contains 16 residues. V was trimmed by 3 bases and J by 3 bases, leaving 15 bases between them. Profiled with immunoSEQ multiplex PCR; TCRdb holds only in-frame clones, not every one. The profile shows about 44,000 clones, approximately 90% of them singletons. This TCR was recovered from a man between 50 and 59 years old with glioma. The chain links TRBV4-1 to TRBJ2-1; no definite D call. The material sequenced was PBMCs, taken from a glioma patient whose treatment included an IDH1 peptide vaccine. CDR3 sequence: CASSHAPGGLYNEQFF. As DNA, the CDR3 is TGCGCCAGCAGCCATGCTCCCGGCGGTCTCTACAATGAGCAGTTCTTC.